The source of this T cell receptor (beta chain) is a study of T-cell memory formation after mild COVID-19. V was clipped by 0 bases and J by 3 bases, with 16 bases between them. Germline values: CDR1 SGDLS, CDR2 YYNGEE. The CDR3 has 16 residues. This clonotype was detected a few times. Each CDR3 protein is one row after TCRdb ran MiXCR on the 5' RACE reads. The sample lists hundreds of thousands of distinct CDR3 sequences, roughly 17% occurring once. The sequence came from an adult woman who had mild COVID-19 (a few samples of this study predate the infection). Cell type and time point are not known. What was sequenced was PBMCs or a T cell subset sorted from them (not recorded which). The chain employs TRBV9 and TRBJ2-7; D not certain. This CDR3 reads CASSVDPAGNLYEQYF. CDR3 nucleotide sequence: TGTGCCAGCAGCGTAGACCCCGCAGGAAATCTCTACGAGCAGTACTTC.